This record concerns one T cell receptor (beta chain) sequence. This specimen belongs to a study of blood T cell repertoires in COVID-19. Study background: The study drew acute and convalescent COVID-19 samples from the United States, Italy and Spain. From T cells, B-cell-depleted T cells, or PBMCs came the material, which was cDNA or gDNA.

Trimming took 0 bases from V and 9 from J, leaving 8 bases between them. From germline, CDR1 is SGHTA and CDR2 FQGNSA. The CDR3 is 12 residues long. Per the original methods: The authors estimated nucleated cell counts from reference gene primer amplification. TCRdb's table, derived via immunoSEQ multiplex PCR, lists solely in-frame clones and lacks some. V, J and clone size reflect that table, while D and trimming were determined from the DNA. Of around 150,000 clones detected, about 76% appear once; the ten largest clones hold approximately 9.1%. V is TRBV7-2 and J is TRBJ2-5; weak D call: TRBD2 (6 bases). Sequencing input: peripheral blood. The receptor was isolated from a woman aged 60 to 75 with active or convalescent COVID-19. CDR3 protein: CASSLARRAQYF. In DNA form, the CDR3 reads TGTGCCAGCAGCTTAGCCCGGAGGGCCCAGTACTTC.